This TCR beta chain is drawn from a study of vaccination effects on CD4 cells after COVID-19. Study-level background: A median of 72 days separated the second dose and sampling.

V gave up 3 bases and J gave up 3 bases, with 10 bases separating them. The length of the CDR3 is 14 residues. CDR1 and CDR2 (germline): WSHSY, SAAADI. Under the ViraFEST assay, PBMC were stimulated with viral peptide pools so that antigen-specific CD4+ T cells expanded. Sequencing was performed afterwards. The culture ran for approximately 10 days before CD4+ T cells were isolated. BNT162b2 vaccine or mRNA-1273 vaccine was given to participants in two doses. The vaccine recipients had no prior SARS-CoV-2 infection, with negative nucleocapsid antibodies. Cultures of around 2.2 million PBMC per well contained 8 to 10 IU/ml IL-2 plus 10 ug/ml peptides. At days 3 and 7, half of the medium was exchanged for IL-2 medium. To note about this clone: Its antigen is not known.

Sequencing used immunoSEQ multiplex PCR; TCRdb keeps in-frame clones, though not all of them. In the table there are about 48,000 clones, around 74% of which are singletons. The specimen comprised CD4+ T cells from PBMCs cultured with HCoV-OC43 spike peptides, sampled after COVID-19 vaccination. Subset reported: HCoV-OC43 spike overlapping peptide pool stimulation. The chain has TRBV10-2 and TRBJ2-3, with D unclear. This TCR was sampled from a human donor who received a COVID-19 vaccine. CDR3 nucleotides: TGCGCCAGCAGTGACCTAGGACGGACAGATACGCAGTATTTT. It codes for CASSDLGRTDTQYF.